This TCR beta chain came from a study of T-cell reconstitution after alpha-beta-depleted transplantation in children. Overall study results and limits: Some patients' high day-60 TCRbeta diversity was traced to surviving recipient T cells and thymic progenitors. The main origin of T-cell counts and diversity one year after transplant was newly produced T cells.

This clonotype was detected a few times. Its antigen remains unidentified. This sample's TCRbeta library carried unique molecular identifier barcodes. TCRdb ran MiXCR on the PCR reads and lists one entry per CDR3 protein. The top ten hold approximately 8.2% of the sample, which has approximately 300,000 distinct CDR3 sequences, approximately 7.3% seen once. The material was peripheral blood, obtained 360 days after TCRalphabeta/CD19-depleted stem cell transplant. The TCR sequence derives from a female patient younger than 10 who had a stem cell transplant for Fanconi anemia, so the T cells may come from the graft donor.

The CDR3 region has the DNA TGTGCCAGCAGCTCACCGGGGGACTCACTCTCTGGGGCCAACGTCCTGACTTTC. Translating gives CASSSPGDSLSGANVLTF. The chain employs TRBV7-3 and TRBJ2-6; TRBD2 might be the D (6 bases). CDR1 is SGHTA, CDR2 FQGTGA, per germline. The V gene lost 4 bases and the J gene lost 0 bases, with 16 bases spanning the gap. This CDR3 has 18 residues. The full variable domain, its missing parts supplied by reference TRBV7-3 and TRBJ2-6, is GAGVSQTPSNKVTEKGKYVELRCDPISGHTALYWYRQSLGQGPEFLIYFQGTGAADDSGLPNDRFFAVRPEGSVSTLKIQRTERGDSAVYLCASSSPGDSLSGANVLTFGAGSRLTVL.